This T cell receptor beta chain was retrieved from a study of OX40 agonist ivuxolimab in advanced cancers. Study context: The patients got ivuxolimab, which is an agonistic anti-OX40 (CD134) antibody. There were three patients with partial responses, one having hepatocellular carcinoma and two cutaneous melanoma.

This clone has only a few counts. As yet, its antigen is unknown. General observations from the study: At doses 0.1 to 3.0 mg/kg, CD4+ and CD8+ clones expanded.

Produced via immunoSEQ multiplex PCR; TCRdb's table is partial and in-frame only. The repertoire has around 70,000 clones, about 85% of them found once; the top ten carry 0.5% to 0.55%. CDR1 is SGHVS, CDR2 FNYEAQ, per germline. The CDR3 length is 13 residues. V lost 2 bases and J 2 bases, leaving 4 bases between the germline ends. Patients had blood sampled at baseline and again on cycle 4 day 1 and cycle 7 day 1. The sample here was CD4+ or CD8+ T cells sorted from blood, taken in a trial of the OX40 agonist ivuxolimab. The rearrangement joins TRBV7-6 to TRBJ1-3; D unclear. This sequence was found in an adult with an advanced solid tumor such as melanoma, head and neck, liver or kidney cancer. CDR3 sequence (DNA): TGTGCCAGCAGCTTATCCGCTGGAAACACCATATATTTT. Translating gives CASSLSAGNTIYF.